This T cell receptor (beta chain) was recovered during a study of blood T cell repertoires in COVID-19. Whole-study context: Spain, Italy and the United States supplied samples that represented acute and convalescent COVID-19. From T cells, B-cell-depleted T cells, or PBMCs came the material, which was cDNA or gDNA.

A single count supports this clone. Clinical histories supplied by participants themselves formed the basis of cohort assignment. The V and J ends lost 9 bases and 5 bases, in that order; junction bases with no gene match: 9. CDR3 length: 14 amino acids. Germline CDR1 is SGHAT and CDR2 is FQNNGV. Authors' processing steps: Reference gene primer amplification in the assay estimated nucleated cell counts. This table comes from immunoSEQ multiplex PCR, and its TCRdb copy is limited to in-frame clones, with some not included. The V and J calls and clone size were taken over from that table, and D and trimming were inferred from the DNA. The repertoire holds a few hundred thousand clones, with around nine tenths as singletons.

The gene calls are TRBV11-2 and TRBJ1-4, with 7 bases aligning to TRBD1. The source is a woman aged 50 to 60 who had been exposed to COVID-19. The sample comprised PBMCs or T cells enriched from blood (not recorded which). The chain's CDR3 is CASTHRGGNEKLFF. The CDR3 DNA sequence: TGTGCCAGTACCCACAGGGGAGGAAATGAAAAACTGTTTTTT.